This record concerns one T cell receptor (beta chain) sequence. What it recognizes is unknown. Clones were read by immunoSEQ multiplex PCR, and TCRdb kept only the in-frame ones, dropping some. This sample has roughly 71,000 clones, with roughly 85% found just once. The sample originates from a study of T cell responses to AZD1222 COVID-19 vaccine. Overall study context: Analyses pooled second doses at about 4 or about 12 weeks. Study-wide results and limits: Only a handful of people who got AZD1222 tested seropositive at baseline. Repertoire sampling was restricted to post-peak T cell response timepoints.

Germline values: CDR1 MNHEY, CDR2 SVGAGI. V lost 4 bases and J lost 7; bases outside the gene matches: 8. The length of the CDR3 is 14 residues. This clonotype was obtained from an adult in good health. The gene calls are TRBV6-5 and TRBJ1-1, with 8 bases identical to TRBD1. Source: peripheral blood, taken on day 0 of AZD1222 vaccination. The CDR3 coding sequence is TGTGCCAGCAGTTCGCCGGACAGGGTGGGTGAAGCTTTCTTT. Protein product: CASSSPDRVGEAFF.